A single sample gave rise to the 23 T cell receptor beta chains below, sequenced in a study of T cell clonality in common variable immunodeficiency. General study results and limits: In common variable immunodeficiency, TCR beta chains reportedly carried fewer deletions and N-nucleotide insertions.

No antigen has been identified for these receptors. Assay used: immunoSEQ multiplex PCR; TCRdb lists only in-frame clones, some missing. This record lists about 28,000 clones, none seen once only, and the top ten clones contain under 4%. Sequencing was carried out using peripheral blood mononuclear cells. These TCRs come from a human donor with common variable immunodeficiency.

Points on this clone: The sequence runs out 3 residues before the end of the CDR3; the remainder is reconstructed from the germline J gene. The chain uses TRBV2 and TRBJ2-5; TRBD2 matches at 8 bases. The V gene's germline CDR1 is SNHLY and CDR2 FYNNEI. The CDR3 totals 14 residues. The ends lost 7 bases at V and 2 bases at J; junction bases unmatched: 6. The CDR3 is CASTPERGQETQYF. The covered CDR3 bases are TGTGCCAGCACCCCGGAGCGGGGGCAAGAGACC.

Concerning this clone: The DNA ends 3 residues before the CDR3 does, and the rest of the CDR3 is filled in from the germline J gene. The gene calls are TRBV7-3 and TRBJ2-3; TRBD2 matches 16 bases. Germline assignment: CDR1 SGHTA and CDR2 FQGTGA. The V segment lost 4 bases and the J segment 7 bases; nucleotides outside the gene matches: 5. This CDR3 is 16 amino acids long. CDR3: CASSSLGLAGGNTQYF. The DNA read from the CDR3 is TGTGCCAGCAGCTCCTTGGGACTAGCGGGGGGGAATACG.

Worth noting for this clone: Sequencing ends 3 residues short of the CDR3 end; the germline J gene provides the rest. The chain combines TRBV30 with TRBJ2-1; 12 bases line up with TRBD2. V was clipped by 2 bases and J by 8 bases; unmatched bases: 4. CDR1 and CDR2 from the germline V gene are GTSNPN and SVGIG (reference sequence). This CDR3 comprises 14 residues. Incomplete CDR3 DNA: TGTGCCTGGAGTACCTGGACTAGCGGGGATGAG. It yields the protein CAWSTWTSGDE. The entire CDR3 reads CAWSTWTSGDEQFF.

As for this clone: The CDR3 end lies 3 residues beyond the end of the read and is filled in from the germline J gene. The gene calls are TRBV7-9 and TRBJ2-7; 10 bases match TRBD1. This CDR3 has 14 amino acids. From germline, CDR1 is SEHNR and CDR2 FQNEAQ (reference sequence). Trimming took 3 bases from V and 5 from J; bases not matched to a gene: 4. Here the CDR3 reads CASSFRDRGDEQYF. The covered CDR3 bases are TGTGCCAGCAGCTTCCGGGACAGGGGTGACGAG.

This clone showed up just a few times. The read finishes 3 residues shy of the CDR3 end, and the germline J gene is used to complete it. This chain uses TRBV7-2 with TRBJ1-4; D is unclear. This CDR3 comprises 14 residues. Germline V gene data show CDR1 as SGHTA and CDR2 as FQGNSA. The V end lost 5 bases, the J end lost 0 bases, and 7 bases lay between the germline ends. CDR3 bases read: TGTGCCAGCAGCATTAGTGCAACTAATGAAAAA. This encodes CASSISATNEK. The full CDR3 protein is CASSISATNEKLFF.

Details on this clone: The sequenced fragment ends 3 residues before the CDR3 boundary, so the rest is inferred from the germline J gene. The V and J genes are TRBV5-1 and TRBJ1-2; D is possibly TRBD1 (5 bases). V was cut by 4 bases and J by 4 bases, with 23 bases left in between. Germline CDR1 SGHRS, CDR2 YFSETQ. The CDR3 runs to 17 residues. CDR3 sequence: CASSPTTLSDRGYGYTF. The CDR3 DNA, read in part, is TGCGCCAGCAGCCCCACTACCCTTTCCGACAGAGGCTATGGC.

This clone was detected ten times or more. CDR3 sequence reads: CASSPTGRGTDTQYF. CDR3 DNA, as far as it was read: TGCGCCAGCAGCCCGACAGGGAGAGGGACAGATACG. V gene TRBV4-1 combines with J gene TRBJ2-3, with 7 bases fitting TRBD1. The CDR3 end is not reached by the read, which stops 3 residues before it; the germline J gene fills it in. The CDR3 length is 15 residues. V was pared by 4 bases and J by 3 bases, with 7 bases of the junction left unmatched. Germline-derived CDR1 and CDR2 are MGHRA and YSYEKL.

This clone is medium-sized (0.01 to 0.1%) within its sample. The CDR3 end lies 3 residues beyond the end of the read and is filled in from the germline J gene. The chain recombines TRBV7-3 with TRBJ2-5; 8 bases map to TRBD2. The germline V gene encodes CDR1 SGHTA and CDR2 FQGTGA. The V and J ends lost 5 bases and 5 bases, in that order; junction bases with no gene match: 7. The CDR3 has 14 residues. CDR3 amino acids: CASSIRGGTETQYF. Partial CDR3 DNA: TGTGCCAGCAGCATTCGGGGGGGTACGGAGACC. Full variable domain (remainder filled in from reference TRBV7-3 and TRBJ2-5): GAGVSQTPSNKVTEKGKYVELRCDPISGHTALYWYRQSLGQGPEFLIYFQGTGAADDSGLPNDRFFAVRPEGSVSTLKIQRTERGDSAVYLCASSIRGGTETQYFGPGTRLLVL.

This clone showed up many times. Read data end 3 residues before the CDR3 end; the end is taken from the germline J gene. The chain joins TRBV20-1 to TRBJ1-1; 7 nucleotides line up with TRBD1. After removal of 6 bases from V and 5 bases from J, the junction contained 15 bases not matched to a gene. This CDR3 region has 15 residues. From germline, CDR1 is DFQATT and CDR2 SNEGSKA (reference sequence). The CDR3 bases that were read are TGCAGTGCGGGCCAGGGGGAAGGAGGGAGGACTGAA. This codes for CSAGQGEGGRTE. The entire CDR3 sequence reads CSAGQGEGGRTEAFF.

CDR3 DNA (partial): TGTGCCAGCAGCTTAGTTATCACAGGCAAAGAGACC. Amino acids: CASSLVITGKET. The whole CDR3 sequence reads CASSLVITGKETQYF. This chain uses TRBV7-6 with TRBJ2-5, with D possibly TRBD1 on 5 matching bases. The read comes to an end 3 residues before the CDR3 does, leaving the germline J gene to fill in the end. The germline CDR1 and CDR2 sequences are SGHVS and FNYEAQ. The V and J ends lost 1 base and 3 bases respectively, with 12 bases between them. CDR3 size: 15 residues.

A word on this clone: With the read ending 3 residues before the CDR3 end, the germline J gene is used to fill in that end. This chain links TRBV7-2 with TRBJ2-4, with 12 bases lining up with TRBD2. The germline V gene has CDR1 SGHTA and CDR2 FQGNSA. The CDR3 has 15 amino acids. Trimming at V came to 2 bases and at J to 8 bases, leaving 4 bases not matched to a gene. The DNA read from the CDR3 is TGTGCCAGCAGCTTACGGCCTAGCGGGGGGGACATT. Its translation is CASSLRPSGGDI. The CDR3, in full, reads CASSLRPSGGDIQYF. Looking up the rest from reference TRBV7-2 and TRBJ2-4 gives the full variable domain: GAGVSQSPSNKVTEKGKDVELRCDPISGHTALYWYRQSLGQGLEFLIYFQGNSAPDKSGLPSDRFSAERTGGSVSTLTIQRTQQEDSAVYLCASSLRPSGGDIQYFGAGTRLSVL.

Concerning this clone: The read ends 3 residues before the CDR3 terminus; that terminus is restored from the germline J gene. The rearrangement uses TRBV7-2 and TRBJ2-1; 9 positions match TRBD1. This CDR3 spans 14 amino acids. V dropped 5 bases and J dropped 8; count of bases not matched to a gene: 7. CDR1 and CDR2 (germline): SGHTA, FQGNSA. CDR3 loop: CASSPSTGGDEQFF. The covered CDR3 bases are TGTGCCAGCAGCCCCTCGACAGGGGGGGATGAG.

In this sample, this clone turned up a few times. The CDR3 goes on 3 residues after the read ends, and that part is filled in from the germline J gene. The chain couples TRBV7-8 to TRBJ2-7, with 7 bases that match TRBD1. V was pared by 2 bases and J by 3 bases, with 7 bases of the junction left unmatched. CDR1 and CDR2 (germline): SGHVS, FQNEAQ. The length of the CDR3 is 15 residues. The sequenced CDR3 bases are TGTGCCAGCAGCTTACTCTCGCAGGGGGTCTACGAG. It translates to CASSLLSQGVYE. The entire CDR3 protein reads CASSLLSQGVYEQYF.

On this clone itself: Read data end 3 residues before the CDR3 end; the end is taken from the germline J gene. This chain joins TRBV5-1 and TRBJ2-1; 12 bases fit TRBD2. Germline-derived CDR1 and CDR2 are SGHRS and YFSETQ. The CDR3 runs to 17 residues. J lost 8 bases, V lost 4 bases, and 13 bases had no gene match. Here the CDR3 reads CASSIPSGGAVSYEQFF. CDR3 bases read: TGCGCCAGCAGCATACCTAGCGGGGGGGCTGTTTCCTATGAG.

This clone came up many times. The CDR3 end falls 3 residues outside the read, so it is completed with the germline J gene. The chain uses TRBV5-5 and TRBJ1-5; 7 bases map to TRBD1. Germline V gene data show CDR1 as SGHKS and CDR2 as YYEKEE (reference sequence). The ends lost 5 bases at V and 3 bases at J; junction bases unmatched: 5. There are 14 residues in the CDR3. CDR3 bases read: TGTGCCAGCAGACCCGGGACAGACAATCAGCCC. Protein: CASRPGTDNQP. The entire CDR3 is CASRPGTDNQPQHF.

A remark on this clone: The read gets to within 3 residues of the CDR3 end, and the germline J gene fills in the rest. V and J are TRBV7-2 and TRBJ2-4; D call uncertain. Germline lookup yields CDR1 SGHTA and CDR2 FQGNSA. The CDR3 has 15 residues. Trimming took off 2 bases at V and 3 bases at J, with 11 bases between the two ends. The covered CDR3 bases are TGTGCCAGCAGCTTAAATTCCCTCTTCAAAAACATT. Its protein is CASSLNSLFKNI. The full CDR3 protein is CASSLNSLFKNIQYF.

This clone was counted ten times or more. The CDR3 extends 3 residues past the end of the read, so its final part is completed from the germline J gene. The genes are TRBV7-6 and TRBJ1-6, with a possible D match to TRBD1 (5 bases). CDR1 and CDR2 (germline): SGHVS, FNYEAQ. The ends were cut back, 0 bases at V and 6 bases at J, with 12 bases in the middle. The CDR3 has 16 amino acids. This chain's CDR3 is CASSLAAGLGNSPLHF. CDR3 bases read: TGTGCCAGCAGCTTAGCAGCAGGGCTTGGTAATTCACCC.

In the case of this clone: Other DNA sequences in the same sample also yield this CDR3. The sequenced CDR3 bases are TGTGCCAGCAGCCTATCCGGACAGGGATCAGATACG. It specifies CASSLSGQGSDT. The CDR3, in full, reads CASSLSGQGSDTQYF. The rearrangement joins TRBV7-6 to TRBJ2-3, with 8 bases aligning to TRBD1. Coverage ceases 3 residues before the CDR3 finishes, and the germline J gene fills in the end. The CDR3 is 15 amino acids. Germline CDR1 is SGHVS and CDR2 is FNYEAQ. Trimming removed 5 bases from V and 4 bases from J; junction bases left unmatched: 8.

Remarks on this clone: Sequencing ends 3 residues short of the CDR3 end; the germline J gene provides the rest. The chain joins TRBV7-9 to TRBJ2-6, with TRBD2 as a possible D gene (6 bases). The CDR3 extends over 14 amino acids. Trimming removed 5 bases from V and 2 bases from J, with 7 bases in between. Looked up from germline, CDR1 is SEHNR and CDR2 is FQNEAQ (reference sequence). CDR3 DNA (partial): TGTGCCAGCAGCCCTAGCGCTGGGGCCAACGTC. This sequence encodes CASSPSAGANV. The CDR3, in full, reads CASSPSAGANVLTF.

This clone turned up a few times. Sequencing ends 3 residues short of the CDR3 end; the germline J gene provides the rest. The chain joins TRBV2 to TRBJ2-1, with 11 bases lining up with TRBD1. The length of the CDR3 is 16 residues. Germline V CDR1 and CDR2: SNHLY, FYNNEI. V shed 6 bases, J shed 8 bases, and the junction held 12 bases outside the gene matches. CDR3 bases read: TGTGCCAGCAGGAAGCATTTGGGACAGGGGGAGGATGAG. This gives the protein CASRKHLGQGEDE. The entire CDR3 protein reads CASRKHLGQGEDEQFF.

This clone has only a few counts. Sequencing ends 3 residues short of the CDR3 end; the germline J gene provides the rest. The chain uses TRBV19 and TRBJ2-1; D remains ambiguous. The germline V gene encodes CDR1 LNHDA and CDR2 SQIVND (reference sequence). This CDR3 spans 13 amino acids. Deletions cut 10 bases from V and 6 bases from J, with 16 bases between. The part of the CDR3 DNA that was read is TGTGCCACCACCGGTAACCCCCGCAATGAG. Its protein product is CATTGNPRNE. The whole CDR3 reads CATTGNPRNEQFF.

This clone was picked up a small number of times. Coverage ceases 3 residues before the CDR3 finishes, and the germline J gene fills in the end. The rearrangement links TRBV30 to TRBJ1-1, with a possible D match to TRBD1 (5 bases). The germline CDR1 and CDR2 sequences are GTSNPN and SVGIG (reference sequence). Trimming stripped 6 bases from V and 0 bases from J, with 17 bases between. CDR3 length: 15 residues. CDR3 DNA, as far as it was read: TGTGCCTGCGGGCGTGGGGGGTTTCTGAACACTGAA. This codes for CACGRGGFLNTE. In full, the CDR3 is CACGRGGFLNTEAFF.

In the case of this clone: The CDR3 end falls 3 residues outside the read, so it is completed with the germline J gene. The V and J genes are TRBV6-1 and TRBJ1-2; no firm D call. With 3 bases removed from V and 2 bases from J, the gap between germline ends came to 7 bases. There are 13 residues in the CDR3. Germline loops: CDR1 MNHNS, CDR2 SASEGT. The CDR3 is CASSDGWNYGYTF. The CDR3 bases that were read are TGTGCCAGCAGTGACGGGTGGAACTATGGC.